This T cell receptor beta chain was observed in a study of T-cell memory formation after mild COVID-19. Study information: TCR clustering was largely donor specific.

As for this clonotype: What it binds is unknown.

Constant-segment primers were used for 5'RACE, and the resulting TCR alpha and TCR beta cDNA libraries carried sample barcodes and UMIs. TCRdb independently ran MiXCR on the 5' RACE reads; one entry per CDR3 protein. The sample lists around 300,000 distinct CDR3 sequences; approximately 15% were seen once. V lost 2 bases and J lost 4; bases outside the gene matches: 6. This CDR3 has 16 amino acids. Germline V gene sequence: CDR1 LNHNV, CDR2 YYDKDF (reference sequence). Study outcomes and limitations: Certain responding clones were present in pre-infection memory, suggesting participation of cross-reactive memory.

The clonotype originates from a man in his late teens or twenties who had mild COVID-19 (a few samples of this study predate the infection). Cell type and time point are not known. The genes are TRBV15 and TRBJ2-5, with 11 bases identical to TRBD2. Sequences were obtained from PBMCs or a T cell subset sorted from them (not recorded which). Written as DNA, the CDR3 is TGTGCCACCAGCAGACCCGTAGCGGGGGGGCCAGAGACCCAGTACTTC. This encodes CATSRPVAGGPETQYF.